The TCR beta chain under discussion was sequenced for a study of blood T cell repertoires in COVID-19. Background on the study: Sources were T cells, B-cell-depleted T cells, or PBMCs; the material itself was cDNA or gDNA.

The protocol was immunoSEQ multiplex PCR, while the TCRdb copy is restricted to in-frame clones and leaves out a portion. In the table there are 200,000 to 250,000 clones, 75% to 90% of which are singletons. The V end lost 5 bases, the J end lost 4 bases, and 14 bases lay between the germline ends. The CDR3 consists of 15 residues. CDR1 is LGHDT, CDR2 YNNKEL, per germline (reference sequence). The V gene is TRBV3-1 (or the pseudogene TRBV3-2), the J gene TRBJ1-4, with D perhaps matching TRBD1 (6 bases). The sequenced sample consisted of peripheral blood. The receptor comes from a woman in her thirties who had recovered from COVID-19. CDR3 sequence reads: CASSLTQGNNEKLFF. The CDR3 region has the DNA TGTGCCAGCAGCTTAACACAGGGAAATAATGAAAAACTGTTTTTT.